Sequencing of this T cell receptor (beta chain) was carried out in a study of blood T cell repertoires in COVID-19. Study-wide context: Samples came from the United States, Italy and Spain, spanning acute and convalescent COVID-19. Nucleic acid was either cDNA or gDNA, and it came from T cells, B-cell-depleted T cells, or PBMCs.

V lost 4 bases to trimming and J lost 4 bases; unmatched junction nucleotides: 11. Germline V CDR1 and CDR2: SGHRS, YFSETQ. The CDR3 spans 16 residues. In the authors' workflow: Amplified reference gene primers provided the basis for estimating nucleated cell counts. Libraries were prepared by immunoSEQ multiplex PCR; TCRdb keeps only in-frame clonotypes and omits some of them. Clone size and the V and J calls come from that table; the DNA yielded D and trimming. The data show roughly 50,000 clones, about 85% seen once. Sequencing used peripheral blood. The rearrangement joins TRBV5-1 to TRBJ2-5; 9 bases line up with TRBD1. The receptor was derived from a woman of 80 years or more with acute or convalescent COVID-19. For the CDR3, the DNA is TGCGCCAGCAGCCAGGACAGGGGAGGACTTGCAGAGACCCAGTACTTC. As protein: CASSQDRGGLAETQYF.